This TCR beta chain was identified during a study of cytomegalovirus exposure and HLA in healthy donors. Regarding this clone: The antigen remains undetermined.

Study conclusions and caveats: The study listed under 200 cytomegalovirus-associated TCR beta chains. Available immune exposure information covered CMV serostatus only. Because they were indistinguishable, some V segments, including TRBV6-2 and TRBV6-3, were excluded.

The CDR3 runs to 18 residues. V lost 7 bases to trimming and J lost 3 bases, with 27 bases between them. Germline V gene data show CDR1 as SNHLY and CDR2 as FYNNEI. Vbeta (60) and Jbeta (13) primers were used in the PCR. Produced via immunoSEQ multiplex PCR; TCRdb's table is partial and in-frame only. Of over 85,000 clones in the sample, approximately 7.6% are singletons; the top ten hold approximately 2.5%. The gene calls are TRBV2 and TRBJ1-2, with a possible D match to TRBD1 (5 bases). The source material was PBMCs. The clonotype was recovered from a man aged 50 or older in good health and CMV-seronegative. CDR3 protein: CASTGLKGGALRDYGYTF. CDR3 bases: TGTGCCAGCACGGGCCTGAAGGGTGGGGCCTTAAGAGACTATGGCTACACCTTC.